The clone carrying this T cell receptor beta chain was observed a handful of times. Germline loops: CDR1 SGHDT, CDR2 YYEEEE. V lost 4 bases and J 7 bases, leaving 8 bases between the germline ends. The CDR3 is 11 amino acids. Produced via immunoSEQ multiplex PCR; TCRdb's table is partial and in-frame only. The table includes 130,000 or so clones, roughly 80% detected once. While infection was still active, Seattle patients were enrolled and then followed longitudinally. The sample belongs to a study of blood T cell repertoires in COVID-19. The wider study: COVID-19 samples collected from the United States, Italy and Spain covered acute and convalescent phases.

This chain joins TRBV5-6 and TRBJ2-5; D is uncertain. Sequenced input: peripheral blood. This clonotype was sampled from a woman in her 70s with COVID-19, enrolled during active disease. CDR3 residues: CASSNTGTQYF. The CDR3, as DNA: TGTGCCAGCAGCAACACGGGGACCCAGTACTTC.